The present TCR beta chain was sequenced within a study of blood T cell repertoires in COVID-19. The wider study: Nucleic acid was either cDNA or gDNA, and it came from T cells, B-cell-depleted T cells, or PBMCs.

The V end lost 7 bases, the J end lost 6 bases, and 14 bases lay between the germline ends. Germline V gene lookup returns CDR1 LGHNT and CDR2 FRNRAP. The CDR3 sequence is 13 residues long. Per the study methods: It was from reference gene primer amplification that nucleated cell counts were estimated. The repertoire was sequenced with immunoSEQ multiplex PCR; TCRdb's copy has only in-frame clones and lacks some. Clonal size and the V and J genes are those of that table, whereas D and trimming came from the DNA. The repertoire consists of around 28,000 clones, with about 87% occurring once and the leading ten covering about a sixth.

The receptor's source is a man in his 70s with active COVID-19. V usage is TRBV12-5 and J usage is TRBJ2-3; tentative D call: TRBD1 (5 bases). Sequencing was done on a sample of peripheral blood. CDR3 in DNA: TGTGCTAGTGCGCTCCCAGGGTCCGATACGCAGTATTTT. Residues: CASALPGSDTQYF.